Listed below are T cell receptor beta chains from one sample, sequenced in a study of T cells in Graves' hyperthyroidism and ophthalmopathy. TCRdb reanalysed the multiplex PCR reads using MiXCR and keeps one entry per CDR3 protein. Altogether more than 350,000 distinct CDR3 sequences are present, approximately 17% being singletons, with the ten largest covering around a third. Sequences were obtained from blood. These receptors were collected from a woman under 40 with Graves' hyperthyroidism that later progressed to Graves' ophthalmopathy. The conserved cysteine and the conserved F or W are not part of the CDR3 here. Fields, in order: clone size, V gene, CDR3 length, CDR3 protein. Some rows mark clone size as missing; the rest say once, few, many or name a class of expanded clone.

>NA|TRBV27|14
ASSPFPPFSTDTQY
>NA|TRBV4-2|13
ASSHSNRGRTEAF
>many|TRBV29-1|12
SVLGGSGSGEQF
>NA|TRBV3-1|12
ASSSGTSHNEQF
>many|TRBV29-1|13
SVLGDRGRGTEAF
>NA|TRBV19|11
ASTLGIHNEQF
>many|TRBV12-5|14
ASGLPLAGGGYEQY
>many|TRBV4-1|11
ASSQALSDEQF
>few|TRBV20-1|13
SAREGQGSNYGYT
>NA|TRBV28|14
ASRALGLAGVDEQF
>few|TRBV3-1|13
ASSQERAGQETQY
>many|TRBV5-1|14
ASSLNAGGRYNEQF
>many|TRBV7-2|11
ASSLYLGIEAF
>many|TRBV2|11
ASLGARGTEAF
>many|TRBV28|12
ASSLWGGDYEQY
>few|TRBV30|11
AWGTESYNEQF
>many|TRBV28|12
ASRDTGGLGTQY
>many|TRBV29-1|13
SVGRREQGTDTQY
>many|TRBV28|12
ASSLRGRHSPLH
>many|TRBV12-3/TRBV12-4|12
ASSYESRLTEAF
>many|TRBV27|15
ASSLSIGTGGSDEQY
>many|TRBV10-3|13
AISAGSSYNSPLH
>NA|TRBV10-3|16
AISGNRDRGRRGTEAF
>many|TRBV28|12
ASSLGQGDLPLH
>many|TRBV5-1|13
ASSFQGSDNSPLH
>NA|TRBV9|15
ASSGDILYSGANVLT
>NA|TRBV4-1|14
ASSHEGGSSYNEQF
>many|TRBV24-1|12
ATSGTGGLETQY
>few|TRBV2|13
ASDQRLAGGLEQF
>many|TRBV2|13
ASRGMTGSGNTIY
>many|TRBV5-1|12
ASSLRGRPNEQY
>NA|TRBV27|12
ASSFGISTDTQY
>many|TRBV28|14
ASSFAGGELDYGYT
>many|TRBV6-2/TRBV6-3|12
ASSYRKGAGELF
>many|TRBV4-2|12
ASSPTDTNYEQY
>many|TRBV28|17
ASSLGYGTGTLRGRPLH
>many|TRBV6-1|11
ASNRGHNYEQY
>NA|TRBV30|12
AWSYHSGSGELF
>many|TRBV4-1|11
ASSQDRYYEQY
>many|TRBV7-9|13
ASSPILGLEETQY
>NA|TRBV20-1|12
SARPGQHYYEQY
>NA|TRBV18|15
ASSPGLAGSSYNEQF
>many|TRBV28|14
ASSLLGTGVDNEQF
>NA|TRBV10-3|13
AISDIRQGLGEQY
>NA|TRBV28|19
ASSFTTPRDRLSSGANVLT
>NA|TRBV29-1|8
SVVQWEAF
>NA|TRBV25-1|12
ASSEPGGSTEAF
>NA|TRBV11-2|15
ASSSRKSGRNTGELF
>NA|TRBV20-1|16
SAPARLAGFLSYNGHF
>many|TRBV7-9|11
ASSLHNNSPLH
>NA|TRBV30|10
ARTGDYNEQF
>many|TRBV27|13
ASSYVGERPYEQY
>NA|TRBV7-8|14
ASSSPSLGTIYEQY
>many|TRBV28|12
ASSFRHFPYEQY
>many|TRBV29-1|13
STEMASGPPDTQY
>many|TRBV5-1|20
ASSLLPIDRGRNSGGTYEQY